The 28 T cell receptor beta chains below all came from one sample that was sequenced in a study of shared clonotypes between healthy human individuals. TCRdb's copy holds only in-frame clones and misses some; the assay was immunoSEQ multiplex PCR. The sample shows millions of clones, around nine tenths of them seen only once. Sequencing was done on a sample of naive CD4+ T cells sorted from blood. Subset indicated: CD45RA+ positively selected. These receptors all stem from a man between 18 and 29 years old in good health.

The chain is built from TRBV10-1 and TRBJ2-1; TRBD2 matches 11 bases. Germline V CDR1 and CDR2: WNHNN, SYGVQD (reference sequence). J was trimmed by 1 base and V by 2 bases; bases with no gene match: 1. This CDR3 has 16 amino acids. The CDR3 reads CASSERTSGSYNEQFF. CDR3 nucleotides: TGCGCCAGCAGTGAGAGGACTAGCGGGTCCTACAATGAGCAGTTCTTC.

This sequence joins TRBV25-1 and TRBJ1-3; a possible D gene is TRBD1 (6 bases). CDR3 length: 16 residues. Per germline, CDR1 MGHDK and CDR2 SYGVNS. The V gene lost 2 bases and the J gene lost 4 bases, with 15 bases spanning the gap. The CDR3 loop is CASSEGGTLWGNTIYF. The CDR3 region has the DNA TGTGCCAGCAGTGAAGGGGGCACTCTTTGGGGAAACACCATATATTTT.

The chain uses TRBV12-5 and TRBJ1-1; D is uncertain. There are 13 residues in the CDR3. Trimming pared 4 bases from V and 4 bases from J, leaving 10 bases between. Germline values: CDR1 LGHNT, CDR2 FRNRAP. The CDR3: CASGSPLGTEAFF. The DNA of the CDR3 is TGTGCTAGTGGTTCCCCTTTGGGCACTGAAGCTTTCTTT.

V gene TRBV18 combines with J gene TRBJ2-4; 10 positions match TRBD1. Trimming removed 4 bases from V and 5 bases from J; junction bases left unmatched: 8. Germline V CDR1 and CDR2: KGHSH, LQKENI. The length of the CDR3 is 16 residues. The CDR3 coding sequence is TGTGCCAGCTCACTACTGACAGGGGGCTCGGAAAACATTCAGTACTTC. Its protein product is CASSLLTGGSENIQYF.

The rearrangement links TRBV12-5 to TRBJ2-7; TRBD2 matches 10 bases. J gave up 7 bases and V 3 bases, and 15 bases lay outside the gene matches. Looked up from germline, CDR1 is LGHNT and CDR2 is FRNRAP. The CDR3 loop spans 17 amino acids. CDR3 residues: CASGFPGLAEGYGEQYF. The CDR3 nucleotides read TGTGCTAGTGGTTTCCCTGGACTAGCGGAAGGGTACGGGGAGCAGTACTTC.

Note on this clone: A read error may produce the germline difference seen at one junction end. The chain recombines TRBV15 with TRBJ1-5, with D possibly being TRBD1 (6 bases). CDR3 size: 13 residues. Germline CDR1 LNHNV, CDR2 YYDKDF (reference sequence). CDR3 DNA: TGTGCCACCAGCGGAGACAGGAAACAGCCCCAGCATTTT. It encodes CATSGDRKQPQHF.

This sequence joins TRBV15 and TRBJ1-3; D possibly corresponds to TRBD1 (6 bases). The CDR3 totals 20 residues. V was cut by 0 bases and J by 1 base, with 22 bases left in between. Germline lookup yields CDR1 LNHNV and CDR2 YYDKDF (reference sequence). The CDR3 DNA is TGTGCCACCAGCAGAGATAGGATGGCCGTCAGGGGCCCTTCTGGAAACACCATATATTTT. Translating it yields CATSRDRMAVRGPSGNTIYF.

V gene TRBV9 combines with J gene TRBJ2-7; tentatively, D is TRBD2 (5 bases). Germline V lookup: CDR1 SGDLS, CDR2 YYNGEE. The V gene lost 4 bases and the J gene lost 0 bases, with 14 bases spanning the gap. CDR3 length equals 15 residues. The CDR3 sequence: CASSRRSGSSYEQYF. The CDR3 DNA reads TGTGCCAGCAGCCGAAGGAGCGGAAGCTCCTACGAGCAGTACTTC.

For the CDR3, the DNA is TGCGCCAGCACCCAGGGGCGGACAAACACTGAAGCTTTCTTT. It specifies CASTQGRTNTEAFF. The gene calls are TRBV5-1 and TRBJ1-1, with a weak D call TRBD1 (6 bases). The CDR3 extends over 14 amino acids. Germline CDR1 reads SGHRS; CDR2 reads YFSETQ. V was trimmed by 6 bases and J by 2 bases, leaving 14 bases between them. Complete variable domain (other parts from reference TRBV5-1 and TRBJ1-1): KAGVTQTPRYLIKTRGQQVTLSCSPISGHRSVSWYQQTPGQGLQFLFEYFSETQRNKGNFPGRFSGRQFSNSRSEMNVSTLELGDSALYLCASTQGRTNTEAFFGQGTRLTVV.

The chain uses TRBV6-5 and TRBJ2-3, with D uncertain. This CDR3 spans 12 amino acids. V was shortened by 5 bases and J by 9 bases, with 12 bases between the two germline ends. From germline, CDR1 is MNHEY and CDR2 SVGAGI. The CDR3 DNA is TGTGCCAGCAGTGACCAAGCGACCACGCAGTATTTT. This translates into CASSDQATTQYF.

Worth noting for this clone: Distinct nucleotide sequences in the sample also encode this CDR3. The rearrangement uses TRBV6-1 and TRBJ2-7, with TRBD1 matching over 7 bases. J was trimmed by 3 bases and V by 6 bases; bases with no gene match: 2. Germline CDR1 and CDR2: MNHNS and SASEGT. This CDR3 comprises 12 residues. The chain's CDR3 is CASRGQSYEQYF. For the CDR3, the DNA is TGTGCCAGCAGGGGACAGAGCTACGAGCAGTACTTC.

The chain combines TRBV5-6 with TRBJ1-5; a possible D gene is TRBD1 (6 bases). Trimming cost V 2 bases and J 11 bases, with 17 bases left between them. CDR1 is SGHDT and CDR2 is YYEEEE in the germline V gene. The CDR3 is 14 amino acids. This chain's CDR3 is CASSLTGTSGAQHF. DNA for the CDR3: TGTGCCAGCAGCTTAACAGGGACATCCGGAGCCCAGCATTTT.

The chain combines TRBV7-2 with TRBJ2-7; 9 nucleotides line up with TRBD2. Germline CDR1 SGHTA, CDR2 FQGNSA. CDR3 size: 14 residues. The J segment lost 4 bases and the V segment lost 5 bases, leaving 6 bases of the junction unmatched. The CDR3 DNA is TGTGCCAGCAGCATAGGGACTAGCCTGTACGAGCAGTACTTC. This codes for CASSIGTSLYEQYF.

The chain employs TRBV10-3 and TRBJ1-2; a weak D match, TRBD1 (6 bases). CDR1 and CDR2 from the germline V gene are ENHRY and SYGVKD. The CDR3 covers 15 residues. Trimming took 2 bases from V and 2 from J, leaving 12 bases between them. The CDR3 sequence: CAISERDNSNYGYTF. CDR3 coding DNA: TGTGCCATCAGTGAGCGGGACAACTCAAACTATGGCTACACCTTC.

This clone was counted once. This chain uses TRBV9 with TRBJ2-1; D is perhaps TRBD1 (5 bases). With 0 bases removed from V and 3 bases from J, the gap between germline ends came to 10 bases. The CDR3 runs to 15 residues. In germline, CDR1 is SGDLS, CDR2 YYNGEE. CDR3 coding DNA: TGTGCCAGCAGCGTAGGCTGGGGCGGCTACAATGAGCAGTTCTTC. It is translated as CASSVGWGGYNEQFF. Supplemented by reference TRBV9 and TRBJ2-1, the full variable domain reads DSGVTQTPKHLITATGQRVTLRCSPRSGDLSVYWYQQSLDQGLQFLIQYYNGEERAKGNILERFSAQQFPDLHSELNLSSLELGDSALYFCASSVGWGGYNEQFFGPGTRLTVL.

CDR3 sequence reads: CASSPRGDTSGTEAFF. The CDR3 DNA reads as TGTGCCAGCTCACCACGGGGGGACACCAGCGGGACTGAAGCTTTCTTT. The rearrangement uses TRBV18 and TRBJ1-1, with D perhaps TRBD1 (6 bases). CDR3 size: 16 residues. CDR1 is KGHSH, CDR2 LQKENI, per germline. Between the trimmed V and J ends, which lost 1 base and 5 bases, there was a span of 17 bases.

The chain employs TRBV7-2 and TRBJ2-2; 10 bases agree with TRBD2. The CDR3 is 18 residues long. The ends lost 1 base at V and 1 base at J; junction bases unmatched: 6. Germline V gene data show CDR1 as SGHTA and CDR2 as FQGNSA. The CDR3 sequence: CASSLVRAGGGNTGELFF. The CDR3 DNA sequence: TGTGCCAGCAGCTTAGTCCGAGCGGGAGGGGGGAACACCGGGGAGCTGTTTTTT.

The gene calls are TRBV7-2 and TRBJ1-5; the match to TRBD1 covers 8 bases. This CDR3 is built from 13 residues. With 6 bases clipped from V and 4 bases from J, the junction kept 2 bases outside the gene matches. Germline V gene lookup returns CDR1 SGHTA and CDR2 FQGNSA. CDR3 DNA sequence: TGTGCCAGCAGACAGGGGGGAAATCAGCCCCAGCATTTT. Its protein product is CASRQGGNQPQHF. The full variable domain, in which reference TRBV7-2 and TRBJ1-5 provide the parts outside the CDR3, is GAGVSQSPSNKVTEKGKDVELRCDPISGHTALYWYRQSLGQGLEFLIYFQGNSAPDKSGLPSDRFSAERTGGSVSTLTIQRTQQEDSAVYLCASRQGGNQPQHFGDGTRLSIL.

The chain joins TRBV5-1 to TRBJ1-1; D is perhaps TRBD1 (5 bases). V was shortened by 1 base and J by 3 bases, with 13 bases between the two germline ends. CDR1 is SGHRS, CDR2 YFSETQ, per germline. The CDR3 has 15 residues. The CDR3 nucleotides are TGCGCCAGCAGCTTGAGGTTTCAGGGCCACACTGAAGCTTTCTTT. Translation: CASSLRFQGHTEAFF.

On this clone itself: This sample includes further DNA sequences coding for the same CDR3. The rearrangement joins TRBV7-6 to TRBJ2-1, with no clear D. Germline assignment: CDR1 SGHVS and CDR2 FNYEAQ. The CDR3 contains 15 residues. V was shortened by 1 base and J by 0 bases, with 7 bases between the two germline ends. Here the CDR3 reads CASSLDRASYNEQFF. For the CDR3, the DNA is TGTGCCAGCAGCTTAGATCGCGCCTCCTACAATGAGCAGTTCTTC.

The chain has TRBV9 and TRBJ2-7, with 14 bases lining up with TRBD2. J lost 2 bases, V lost 2 bases, and 9 bases had no gene match. The CDR3 totals 18 residues. CDR1 is SGDLS and CDR2 is YYNGEE in the germline V gene. CDR3 bases: TGTGCCAGCAGCGTGGGACTAGCGGGAGTTCTTAGTACCTACGAGCAGTACTTC. Amino acids: CASSVGLAGVLSTYEQYF. The whole variable domain, filled in from reference TRBV9 and TRBJ2-7, reads DSGVTQTPKHLITATGQRVTLRCSPRSGDLSVYWYQQSLDQGLQFLIQYYNGEERAKGNILERFSAQQFPDLHSELNLSSLELGDSALYFCASSVGLAGVLSTYEQYFGPGTRLTVT.

This rearrangement joins TRBV30 to TRBJ1-2, with D unresolved. Trimming cost V 4 bases and J 4 bases, with 16 bases left between them. CDR1 and CDR2 (germline): GTSNPN, SVGIG (reference sequence). This CDR3 has 14 amino acids. This chain's CDR3 is CAWTAFPESYGYTF. CDR3 DNA sequence: TGTGCCTGGACCGCTTTTCCGGAGAGCTATGGCTACACCTTC. The whole variable domain, remainder taken from reference TRBV30 and TRBJ1-2, is SQTIHQWPATLVQPVGSPLSLECTVEGTSNPNLYWYRQAAGRGLQLLFYSVGIGQISSEVPQNLSASRPQDRQFILSSKKLLLSDSGFYLCAWTAFPESYGYTFGSGTRLTVV.

With regard to this clone: The same CDR3 arises from other DNA sequences in this sample as well. The chain couples TRBV2 to TRBJ1-1, with 11 bases matching TRBD1. The V and J ends lost 6 bases and 5 bases, in that order; junction bases with no gene match: 2. The CDR3 contains 13 residues. Germline V gene sequence: CDR1 SNHLY, CDR2 FYNNEI. CDR3 nucleotides: TGTGCCAGCAGCGGACAGGGGGCGACTGAAGCTTTCTTT. It yields the protein CASSGQGATEAFF.

V usage is TRBV20-1 and J usage is TRBJ2-5; D gene ambiguous. This CDR3 has 11 amino acids. V was trimmed by 7 bases and J by 4 bases, leaving 10 bases between them. Germline V lookup: CDR1 DFQATT, CDR2 SNEGSKA (reference sequence). The DNA of the CDR3 is TGCAGTGTCCAGCTGAGAGAGACCCAGTACTTC. It specifies CSVQLRETQYF.

The V call is TRBV7-2, the J call TRBJ2-1; D unresolved. CDR3 length: 13 residues. CDR1 SGHTA and CDR2 FQGNSA come from the germline V gene. V was clipped by 5 bases and J by 2 bases, with 7 bases between them. This CDR3 is CASSPGPYNEQFF. CDR3 in DNA: TGTGCCAGCAGCCCGGGCCCCTACAATGAGCAGTTCTTC.

The chain carries TRBV11-2 and TRBJ2-1, with 7 bases that match TRBD1. Germline-derived CDR1 and CDR2 are SGHAT and FQNNGV. V was pared by 4 bases and J by 14 bases, with 11 bases of the junction left unmatched. The CDR3 sequence is 13 residues long. The CDR3, as DNA: TGTGCCAGCAGCTATTTGACAGGGAGAGGAAAGTTCTTC. Amino acids: CASSYLTGRGKFF.

This chain joins TRBV6-5 and TRBJ1-1; maybe TRBD1 (6 bases). CDR1 is MNHEY and CDR2 is SVGAGI in the germline V gene. The ends were cut back, 7 bases at V and 3 bases at J, with 15 bases in the middle. The CDR3 is made up of 14 amino acids. The CDR3 spells CASTPTRGDTEAFF. The CDR3, as DNA: TGTGCCAGCACTCCTACCAGGGGCGACACTGAAGCTTTCTTT.

Concerning this clone itself: At one of its ends the junction is not consistent with the germline gene, which may arise from a read error. CDR3: CASSLDRKSLQVF. CDR3 DNA sequence: TGTGCCAGCAGCTTAGATCGGAAGAGCCTTCAGGTCTTC. The chain links TRBV11-2 to TRBJ2-1; D is ambiguous. CDR3 size: 13 residues. The germline gives CDR1 SGHAT, CDR2 FQNNGV.